The source of this T cell receptor beta chain is a study of memory CD4+ T cells and cytomegalovirus serostatus. The study's findings and limits: The CMV-associated TCR signature appears largely within the CD4+ memory repertoire.

The sort gate was single viable CD3+CD4+CD8-CD45RO+ cells for memory CD4+ T cells. Positive selection with CD4 microbeads enriched total CD4+ T cells. As to this clone: Its antigen remains unidentified.

This CDR3 is built from 15 residues. Germline-derived CDR1 and CDR2 are MGHDK and SYGVNS. Between the trimmed V and J ends, which lost 2 bases and 0 bases, there was a span of 11 bases. Source study methods: Out-of-frame sequences were removed, leaving some 2 million distinct TCRbeta sequences. Assay used: immunoSEQ multiplex PCR; TCRdb lists only in-frame clones, some missing. That table supplies the V and J calls and clone size; D and trimming were determined from the DNA. The table includes roughly 40,000 clones, about 73% detected once. Sequencing was done on a sample of memory CD4+ T cells from blood. The clonotype was recovered from an adult in good health and CMV-seronegative. The genes are TRBV25-1 and TRBJ2-7; D is undetermined. The CDR3 region has the DNA TGTGCCAGCAGTGAAGGCCGGTCGAGCTCCTACGAGCAGTACTTC. Residues: CASSEGRSSSYEQYF.